Sequencing of this TCR beta chain was carried out in a study of T cell responses to AZD1222 COVID-19 vaccine. The study's findings and limits: The study identified only a handful of AZD1222 recipients as seropositive at baseline. Sampled repertoires all dated from after the peak T cell response. Females made up more of the donors, who were largely white British, and clonal diversity may have come out too low.

As regards this clone: Antigen specificity is unknown.

Produced via immunoSEQ multiplex PCR; TCRdb's table is partial and in-frame only. The sample carries 250,000 to 300,000 clones, 94% recorded once. Trimming at V came to 5 bases and at J to 2 bases, leaving 7 bases not matched to a gene. The germline V gene encodes CDR1 SGHRS and CDR2 YFSETQ. The CDR3 extends over 15 amino acids. The chain employs TRBV5-1 and TRBJ1-5, with 7 nucleotides matching TRBD1. Sequenced material: peripheral blood, taken 28 days after the second AZD1222 dose. This sequence was found in an adult who received the AZD1222 COVID-19 vaccine. CDR3 loop: CASRETGTGNQPQHF. As DNA, the CDR3 is TGCGCCAGCAGGGAGACAGGGACCGGCAATCAGCCCCAGCATTTT.